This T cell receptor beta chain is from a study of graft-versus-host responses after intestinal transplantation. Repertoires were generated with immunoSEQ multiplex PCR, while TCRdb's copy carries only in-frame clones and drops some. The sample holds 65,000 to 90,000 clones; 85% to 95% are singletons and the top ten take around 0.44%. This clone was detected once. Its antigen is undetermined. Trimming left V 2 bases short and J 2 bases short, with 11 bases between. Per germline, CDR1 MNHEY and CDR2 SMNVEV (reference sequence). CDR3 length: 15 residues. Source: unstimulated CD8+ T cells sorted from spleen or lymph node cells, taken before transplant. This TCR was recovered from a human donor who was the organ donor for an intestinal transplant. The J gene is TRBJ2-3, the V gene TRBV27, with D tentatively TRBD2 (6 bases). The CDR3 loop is CASSLVLANTDTQYF. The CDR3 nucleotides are TGTGCCAGCAGTTTAGTGCTAGCGAACACAGATACGCAGTATTTT.